This TCR beta chain was documented in a study of shared clonotypes between healthy human individuals. The CDR3 is 15 residues long. Trimming at V came to 5 bases and at J to 4 bases, leaving 10 bases not matched to a gene. CDR1 is LNHDA and CDR2 is SQIVND in the germline V gene (reference sequence). Measured with immunoSEQ multiplex PCR; TCRdb has only the in-frame clones, and not every one. The sample has 2 million to 2.5 million clones; 85% to 95% are singletons. This clone was seen a few times. This chain joins TRBV19 and TRBJ1-1; TRBD1 agrees at 7 bases. The sample taken for sequencing was naive CD4+ T cells from PBMCs. The subset denotes: CD45RA+ positively selected. This sequence was found in a man between 18 and 29 years old in good health. Some clones in this sample may be carry-over from other donors' samples. The CDR3 spells CASSRPRQGTTEAFF. The CDR3, as DNA: TGTGCCAGTAGTCGTCCGAGACAGGGAACCACTGAAGCTTTCTTT.